Listed below are T cell receptor beta chains from one sample, sequenced in a study of tumor and adjacent non-tumor tissue in lung cancer. TCRdb re-derived calls from the multiplex PCR reads in MiXCR, one entry per CDR3 protein. The repertoire consists of fewer than 150,000 distinct CDR3 sequences, with approximately 66% occurring once and the leading ten covering about 20%. Material for sequencing was lung tumor tissue. These receptors were taken from a man between 60 and 75 years old with small cell lung cancer. CDR3s leave out the opening cysteine and the closing phenylalanine or tryptophan.

v_call,cdr3_aa
TRBV30,AWRGTGGYSGANVLT
TRBV27,ASSRSGSFNEQF
TRBV20-1,SALRQGTTEAF
TRBV5-6,ASSFRDWTTNEKLF
TRBV11-1,ASSGQGSEQY
TRBV6-2/TRBV6-3,ASWTPGQL
TRBV4-2,ASSQVGTDSYDQY
TRBV7-8,ASSQGNGRCNEQF
TRBV7-9,ASSLMFGEQY
TRBV4-2,ASSQGAGGSYNEQL
TRBV28,ASIRGQASNQPQH
TRBV6-5,ASSFREREKLF
TRBV29-1,SVEDAATNEKLF
TRBV11-2,ASSFTVGDTIY
TRBV24-1,ATSAYKGDTGELF
TRBV20-1,SVWLRRSSYEQY
TRBV6-2/TRBV6-3,ASRERHTGELF
TRBV6-5,ASSYTPGQGYNEQF
TRBV11-2,ASSTRIGTTNEQF
TRBV6-5,ASSGLAETDNEQF
TRBV6-2/TRBV6-3,ASRDRGEAF
TRBV5-5,ASRAGASNQPQH
TRBV29-1,SGGNTGEAF
TRBV11-3,VSSLGIAVGETQC
TRBV11-2,ASSSSARPGANILT
TRBV20-1,SARGMAGGNNEQF
TRBV10-3,AISESKAGGFDIQY
TRBV28,ASSRNRGRRATQY
TRBV28,ASSPILGQGYNEQF
TRBV29-1,SVGDGGHQPQH
TRBV6-5,ATCGDRPRYGYT
TRBV20-1,SVSLGRATDTQY
TRBV30,AWSEEITVW
TRBV12-3/TRBV12-4,ASSLKGVGSRQPQH
TRBV20-1,SAEDDRGYIQY
TRBV20-1,SARPGISYKEQF
TRBV12-3/TRBV12-4,TSSWTSGSQLEIQY
TRBV10-3,ATQGGSDTEAF
TRBV29-1,CVGGLAGFRNEQF
TRBV14,ASSQEGRGYTGELF
TRBV20-1,SARDLAEAGKDTQY
TRBV5-1,ASSLGLAGAGTDTQY
TRBV11-2,ASSLNSAVTGELL
TRBV7-8,TSSLVGETQY
TRBV12-3/TRBV12-4,ASSAGRGGTEAF
TRBV6-6,TSTEGAGPKYEQY
TRBV11-2,ASSSGLTRSTYEQY
TRBV6-1,ASSESQDYNEQL
TRBV11-2,ASSVERLSEQY
TRBV12-5,ASGLIGPKRRYEQY
TRBV20-1,STRDQQANTEAF
TRBV29-1,SVKTRTGAETQY
TRBV29-1,SVARPSVNEQF
TRBV20-1,SARDYRGVETQY
TRBV24-1,ATSGTGTLLQF
TRBV28,DSRGRSYTDMQY
TRBV5-5,ASSRIGGDHNEKLF
TRBV6-5,ASSLYGAGEQF
TRBV29-1,SVDGESGANVFT
TRBV29-1,TLETGGVDTQY